This TCR beta chain stems from a study of T cells in narcolepsy. Study overall: Donors had narcolepsy type 1 or type 2, or were healthy controls.

Whole-study findings and limits: No autoreactive T cell clone sequences appeared in some memory CD4+ repertoires. Autoreactive HCRT-specific and TRIB2-specific clonotypes were marked in same-patient CSF-versus-blood CD4+ comparisons. Reportedly, autoreactive clonotypes were serially detected in patients' blood but not controls'.

Comment on this clone: Antigen specificity is unknown.

Clones were sequenced by immunoSEQ multiplex PCR, and TCRdb holds only the in-frame ones, with some missing. The data contain 12,000 or so clones, around 94% of them singletons. Sequencing was carried out using CD45RA- memory CD4+ T cells from PBMCs. This sequence originates from a human donor with narcolepsy.

The DNA for the CDR3 is TGTGCCAGCAGCCCCCAGGCGACAACTAATGAAAAACTGTTTTTT. As protein: CASSPQATTNEKLFF. This chain joins TRBV9 and TRBJ1-4; D is uncertain. Germline V gives CDR1 SGDLS, CDR2 YYNGEE. The CDR3 has 15 amino acids. The germline V and J ends were trimmed by 4 bases and 0 bases, with 10 bases remaining between them.